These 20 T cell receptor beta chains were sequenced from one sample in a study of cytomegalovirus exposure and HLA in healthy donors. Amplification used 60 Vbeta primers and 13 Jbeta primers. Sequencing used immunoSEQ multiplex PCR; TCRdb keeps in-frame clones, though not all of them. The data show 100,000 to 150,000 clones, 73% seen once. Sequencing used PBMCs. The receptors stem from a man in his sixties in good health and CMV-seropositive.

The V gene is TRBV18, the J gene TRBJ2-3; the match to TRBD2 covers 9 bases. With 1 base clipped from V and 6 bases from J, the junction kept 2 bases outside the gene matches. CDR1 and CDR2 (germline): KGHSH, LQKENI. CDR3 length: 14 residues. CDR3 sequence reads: CASSPRLAGDTQYF. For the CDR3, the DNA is TGTGCCAGCTCACCACGGCTAGCGGGGGATACGCAGTATTTT.

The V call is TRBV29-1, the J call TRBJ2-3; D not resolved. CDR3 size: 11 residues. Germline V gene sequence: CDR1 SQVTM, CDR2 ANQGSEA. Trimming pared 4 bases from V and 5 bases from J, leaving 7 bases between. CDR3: CSVGWRDTQYF. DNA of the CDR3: TGCAGCGTTGGATGGAGAGATACGCAGTATTTT.

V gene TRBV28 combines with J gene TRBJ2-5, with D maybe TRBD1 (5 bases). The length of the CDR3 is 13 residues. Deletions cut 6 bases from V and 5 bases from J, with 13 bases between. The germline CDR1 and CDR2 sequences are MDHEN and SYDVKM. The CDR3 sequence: CASRLQGSETQYF. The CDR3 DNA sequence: TGTGCCAGCAGGCTTCAGGGAAGCGAGACCCAGTACTTC. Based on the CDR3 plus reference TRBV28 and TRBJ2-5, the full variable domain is DVKVTQSSRYLVKRTGEKVFLECVQDMDHENMFWYRQDPGLGLRLIYFSYDVKMKEKGDIPEGYSVSREKKERFSLILESASTNQTSMYLCASRLQGSETQYFGPGTRLLVL.

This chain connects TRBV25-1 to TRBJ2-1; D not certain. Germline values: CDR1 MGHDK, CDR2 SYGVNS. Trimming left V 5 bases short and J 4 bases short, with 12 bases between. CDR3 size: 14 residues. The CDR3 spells CASSMSEPYNEQFF. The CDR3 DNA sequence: TGTGCCAGCAGTATGTCAGAACCTTACAATGAGCAGTTCTTC.

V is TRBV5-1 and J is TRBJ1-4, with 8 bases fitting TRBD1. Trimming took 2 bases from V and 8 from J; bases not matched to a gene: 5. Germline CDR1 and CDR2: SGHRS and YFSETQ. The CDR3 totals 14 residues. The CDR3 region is CASSFGQGGEKLFF. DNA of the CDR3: TGCGCCAGCAGCTTCGGACAGGGAGGGGAAAAACTGTTTTTT. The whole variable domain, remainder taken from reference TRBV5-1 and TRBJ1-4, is KAGVTQTPRYLIKTRGQQVTLSCSPISGHRSVSWYQQTPGQGLQFLFEYFSETQRNKGNFPGRFSGRQFSNSRSEMNVSTLELGDSALYLCASSFGQGGEKLFFGSGTQLSVL.

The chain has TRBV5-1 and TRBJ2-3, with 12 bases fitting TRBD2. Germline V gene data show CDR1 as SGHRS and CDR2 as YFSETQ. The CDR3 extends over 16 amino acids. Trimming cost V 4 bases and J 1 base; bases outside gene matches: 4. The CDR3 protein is CASSTRTSGGTDTQYF. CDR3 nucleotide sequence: TGCGCCAGCAGCACCCGGACTAGCGGGGGCACAGATACGCAGTATTTT.

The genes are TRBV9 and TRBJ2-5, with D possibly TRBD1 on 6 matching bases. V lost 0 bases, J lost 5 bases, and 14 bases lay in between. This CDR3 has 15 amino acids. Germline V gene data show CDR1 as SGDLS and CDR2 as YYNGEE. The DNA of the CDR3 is TGTGCCAGCAGCGTAGGGGGGCAGGGATTGGAGACCCAGTACTTC. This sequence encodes CASSVGGQGLETQYF.

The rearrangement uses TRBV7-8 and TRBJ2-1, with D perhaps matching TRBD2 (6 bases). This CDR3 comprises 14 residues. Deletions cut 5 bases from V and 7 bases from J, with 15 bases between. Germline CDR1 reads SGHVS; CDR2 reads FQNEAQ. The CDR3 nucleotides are TGTGCCAGCAGCCCAAGGTGGGCGGGGAATGAGCAGTTCTTC. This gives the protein CASSPRWAGNEQFF.

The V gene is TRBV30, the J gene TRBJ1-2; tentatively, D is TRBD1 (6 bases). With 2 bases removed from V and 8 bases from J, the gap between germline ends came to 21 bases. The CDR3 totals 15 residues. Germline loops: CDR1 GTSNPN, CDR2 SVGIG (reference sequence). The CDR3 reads CAWSRSDSGLRGYTF. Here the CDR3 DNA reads TGTGCCTGGAGTCGGTCGGACAGTGGCCTCCGAGGCTACACCTTC.

The CDR3 nucleotides are TGTGCCAGCAGCCCCGGGGTCTGGTCTGGAAACACCATATATTTT. Translating it yields CASSPGVWSGNTIYF. This chain joins TRBV9 and TRBJ1-3; D call uncertain. The CDR3 is 15 amino acids. V shed 4 bases and J shed 1 base, with 12 bases lying between them. Germline V gene data show CDR1 as SGDLS and CDR2 as YYNGEE.

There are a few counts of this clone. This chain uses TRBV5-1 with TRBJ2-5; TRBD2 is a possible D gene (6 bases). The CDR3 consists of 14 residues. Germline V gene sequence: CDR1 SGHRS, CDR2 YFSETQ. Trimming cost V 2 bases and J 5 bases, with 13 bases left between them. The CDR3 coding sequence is TGCGCCAGCAGCTTCAACGGGGGAAGGGAGACCCAGTACTTC. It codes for CASSFNGGRETQYF.

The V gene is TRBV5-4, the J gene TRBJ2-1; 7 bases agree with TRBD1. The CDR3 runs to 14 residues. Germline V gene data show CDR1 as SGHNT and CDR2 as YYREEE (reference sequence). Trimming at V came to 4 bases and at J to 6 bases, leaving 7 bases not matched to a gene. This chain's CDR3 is CASSTETGSNEQFF. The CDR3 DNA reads TGTGCCAGCAGCACCGAGACAGGGTCCAATGAGCAGTTCTTC.

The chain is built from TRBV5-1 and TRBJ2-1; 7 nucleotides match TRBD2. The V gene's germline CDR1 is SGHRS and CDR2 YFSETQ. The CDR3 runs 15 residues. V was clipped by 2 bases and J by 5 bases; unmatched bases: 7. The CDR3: CASSLAGLPNNEQFF. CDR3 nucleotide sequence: TGCGCCAGCAGCTTAGCGGGGCTCCCGAACAATGAGCAGTTCTTC.

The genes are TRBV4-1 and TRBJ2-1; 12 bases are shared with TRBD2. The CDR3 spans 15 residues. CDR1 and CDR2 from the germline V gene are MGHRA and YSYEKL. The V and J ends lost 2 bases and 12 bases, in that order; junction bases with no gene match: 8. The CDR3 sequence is CASSQRTSGGFAQFF. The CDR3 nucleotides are TGCGCCAGCAGCCAAAGAACTAGCGGGGGGTTTGCGCAGTTCTTC.

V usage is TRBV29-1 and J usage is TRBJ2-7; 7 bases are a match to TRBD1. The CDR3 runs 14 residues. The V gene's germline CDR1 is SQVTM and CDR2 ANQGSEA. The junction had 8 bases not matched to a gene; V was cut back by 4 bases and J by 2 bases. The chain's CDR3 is CSVVRQGVPYEQYF. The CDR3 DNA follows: TGCAGCGTTGTCAGGCAGGGGGTCCCCTACGAGCAGTACTTC.

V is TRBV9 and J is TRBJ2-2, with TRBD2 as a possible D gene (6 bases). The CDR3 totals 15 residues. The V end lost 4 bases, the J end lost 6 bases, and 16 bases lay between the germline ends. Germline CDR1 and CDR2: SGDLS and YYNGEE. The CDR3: CASSSRGGLAGELFF. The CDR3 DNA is TGTGCCAGCAGCTCCCGCGGAGGGCTGGCCGGGGAGCTGTTTTTT.

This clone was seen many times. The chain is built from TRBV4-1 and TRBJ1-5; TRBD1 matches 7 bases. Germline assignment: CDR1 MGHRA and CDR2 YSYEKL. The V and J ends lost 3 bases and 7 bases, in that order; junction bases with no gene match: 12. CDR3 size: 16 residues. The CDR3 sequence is CASSQGLQGRKQPQHF. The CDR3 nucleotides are TGCGCCAGCAGCCAGGGCTTACAGGGGAGAAAACAGCCCCAGCATTTT.

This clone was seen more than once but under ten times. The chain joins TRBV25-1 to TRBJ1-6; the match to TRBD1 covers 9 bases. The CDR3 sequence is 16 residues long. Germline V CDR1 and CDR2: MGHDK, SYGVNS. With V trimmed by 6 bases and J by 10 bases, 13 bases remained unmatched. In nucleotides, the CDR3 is TGTGCCAGCAGATCGAGTCTGAACAGGGGGCAATCACCCCTCCACTTT. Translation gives CASRSSLNRGQSPLHF.

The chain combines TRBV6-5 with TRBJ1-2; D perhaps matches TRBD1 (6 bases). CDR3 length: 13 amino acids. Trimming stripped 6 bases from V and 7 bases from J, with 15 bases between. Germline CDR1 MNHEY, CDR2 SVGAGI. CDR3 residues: CASSKQGGRGYTF. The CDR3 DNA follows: TGTGCCAGCAGCAAACAAGGGGGTCGTGGCTACACCTTC.

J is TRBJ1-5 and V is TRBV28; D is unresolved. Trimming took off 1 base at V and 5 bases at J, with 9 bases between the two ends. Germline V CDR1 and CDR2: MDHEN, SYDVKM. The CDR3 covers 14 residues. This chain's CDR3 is CASSLSPRYQPQHF. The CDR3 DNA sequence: TGTGCCAGCAGTTTATCCCCCCGGTATCAGCCCCAGCATTTT.